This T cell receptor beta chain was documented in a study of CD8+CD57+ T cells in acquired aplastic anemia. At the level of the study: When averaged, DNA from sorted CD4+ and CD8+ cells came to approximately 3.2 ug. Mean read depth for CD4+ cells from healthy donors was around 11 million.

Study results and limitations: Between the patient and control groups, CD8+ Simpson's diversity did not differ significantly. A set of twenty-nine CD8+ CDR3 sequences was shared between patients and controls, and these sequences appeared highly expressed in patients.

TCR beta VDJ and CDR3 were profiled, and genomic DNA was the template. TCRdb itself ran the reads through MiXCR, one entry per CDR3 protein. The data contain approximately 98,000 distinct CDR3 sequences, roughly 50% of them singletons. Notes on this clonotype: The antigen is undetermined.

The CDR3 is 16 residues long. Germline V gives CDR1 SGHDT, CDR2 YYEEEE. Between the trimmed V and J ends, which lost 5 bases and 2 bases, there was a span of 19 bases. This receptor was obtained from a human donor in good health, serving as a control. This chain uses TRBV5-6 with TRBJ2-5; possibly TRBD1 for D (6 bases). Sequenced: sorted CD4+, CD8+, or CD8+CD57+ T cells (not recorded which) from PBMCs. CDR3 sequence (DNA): TGTGCCAGCAGTGAAGGGGTGGACAGCGTTCAAGAGACCCAGTACTTC. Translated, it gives CASSEGVDSVQETQYF.